This TCR beta chain derives from a study of cytomegalovirus exposure and HLA in healthy donors. Across the whole study: The 650 to 850 first-cohort repertoires and the 130 or so validation repertoires shared the same platform, a later analysis reported. Overall study findings and caveats: Most TCR sequences were uncommon, yet certain public TCRs appeared in many donors. The investigators catalogued about 170 TCR beta chains as cytomegalovirus-associated.

In germline, CDR1 is SGHRS, CDR2 YFSETQ. Germline trimming cut 1 base from V and 3 bases from J; bases unmatched to any gene: 5. The CDR3 totals 17 residues. On this clone: Its matching antigen is unknown.

Repertoires were generated with immunoSEQ multiplex PCR, while TCRdb's copy carries only in-frame clones and drops some. The table has some 220,000 clones, just over 90% seen once. Material for sequencing was PBMCs. The chain recombines TRBV5-1 with TRBJ2-7, with TRBD2 identical over 15 bases. This receptor was obtained from a woman younger than 35 in good health and CMV-seronegative. CDR3 sequence reads: CASSLSGTSGRLYEQYF. The CDR3 coding sequence is TGCGCCAGCAGCTTGTCTGGGACTAGCGGGAGGCTCTACGAGCAGTACTTC.